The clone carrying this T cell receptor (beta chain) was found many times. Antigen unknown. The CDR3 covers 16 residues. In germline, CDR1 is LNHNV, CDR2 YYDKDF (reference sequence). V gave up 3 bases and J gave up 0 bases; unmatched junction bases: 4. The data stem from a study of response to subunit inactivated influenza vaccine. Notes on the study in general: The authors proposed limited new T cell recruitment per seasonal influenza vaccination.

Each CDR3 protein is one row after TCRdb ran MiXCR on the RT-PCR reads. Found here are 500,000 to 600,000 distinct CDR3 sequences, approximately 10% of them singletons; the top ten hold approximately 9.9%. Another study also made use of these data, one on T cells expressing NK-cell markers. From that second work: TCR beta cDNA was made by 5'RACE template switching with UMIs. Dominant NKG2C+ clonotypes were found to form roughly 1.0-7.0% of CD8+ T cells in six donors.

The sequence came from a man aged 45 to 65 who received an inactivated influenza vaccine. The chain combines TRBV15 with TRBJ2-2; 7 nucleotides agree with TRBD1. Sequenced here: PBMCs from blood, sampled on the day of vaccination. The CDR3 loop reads CATSSEGQSNTGELFF. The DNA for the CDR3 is TGTGCCACCAGCAGCGAGGGACAGTCGAACACCGGGGAGCTGTTTTTT.